Sequencing of this T cell receptor (beta chain) was carried out in a study of OX40 agonist ivuxolimab in advanced cancers. Assay: immunoSEQ multiplex PCR; the TCRdb copy retains only in-frame clones and omits some. Here the sample spans tens of thousands of clones, more than 65% being singletons. CDR1 is MNHEY and CDR2 is SMNVEV in the germline V gene (reference sequence). V lost 2 bases to trimming and J lost 6 bases; unmatched junction nucleotides: 5. The CDR3 length is 15 residues. Material: CD4+ or CD8+ T cells sorted from blood, obtained in a trial of the OX40 agonist ivuxolimab. This chain connects TRBV27 to TRBJ2-3; 10 bases map to TRBD2. The receptor was derived from an adult with an advanced solid tumor such as melanoma, head and neck, liver or kidney cancer. The CDR3 reads CASSLLAGVADTQYF. CDR3 nucleotides: TGTGCCAGCAGTTTACTAGCGGGGGTGGCGGATACGCAGTATTTT.